This is a list of T cell receptor beta chains from one sample in a study of blood T cell repertoires in COVID-19. Repertoires were generated with immunoSEQ multiplex PCR, while TCRdb's copy carries only in-frame clones and drops some. The table records 220,000 or so clones, 85% to 90% of them present only once. The specimen was peripheral blood. Receptors were obtained from a woman between 45 and 65 years old with COVID-19, enrolled during active disease. Each CDR3 is given with its conserved first and last residue. D genes are given only for firm matches. Rows give clone size only sometimes, using once, few, many, or a class for an expanded clone.

abundance: -; j_gene: TRBJ1-1; v_gene: TRBV21-1; d_gene: -; CDR3aa: CASSARQGGYTEAFF; CDR3nt: TGTGCCAGCAGCGCGAGACAGGGGGGATACACTGAAGCTTTCTTT
abundance: once; j_gene: TRBJ1-1; v_gene: TRBV5-4; d_gene: -; CDR3aa: CASRTGNTEAFF; CDR3nt: TGTGCCAGCAGGACAGGGAACACTGAAGCTTTCTTT
abundance: -; j_gene: TRBJ2-3; v_gene: TRBV12-3/TRBV12-4; d_gene: -; CDR3aa: CASSVGGRGDF; CDR3nt: TGTGCCAGCAGTGTCGGGGGCCGGGGGGATTTT
abundance: -; j_gene: TRBJ1-2; v_gene: TRBV19; d_gene: -; CDR3aa: CASSYWTDYGYTF; CDR3nt: TGTGCCAGTAGTTATTGGACAGATTATGGCTACACCTTC
abundance: -; j_gene: TRBJ2-1; v_gene: TRBV11-3; d_gene: -; CDR3aa: CASSSPDRNNEQFF; CDR3nt: TGTGCCAGCAGCTCCCCCGACAGAAACAATGAGCAGTTCTTC
abundance: -; j_gene: TRBJ1-3; v_gene: TRBV9; d_gene: TRBD1; CDR3aa: CASSAGTGAFSGNTIYF; CDR3nt: TGTGCCAGCAGCGCCGGGACAGGGGCCTTCTCTGGAAACACCATATATTTT
abundance: -; j_gene: TRBJ2-2; v_gene: TRBV24-1; d_gene: -; CDR3aa: CATGPRAGELFF; CDR3nt: TGTGCCACCGGACCGAGGGCCGGGGAGCTGTTTTTT
abundance: -; j_gene: TRBJ2-3; v_gene: TRBV9; d_gene: TRBD2; CDR3aa: CASSVRQRGGLDTQYF; CDR3nt: TGTGCCAGCAGCGTTCGCCAGCGGGGGGGTTTGGATACGCAGTATTTT
abundance: -; j_gene: TRBJ2-3; v_gene: TRBV5-1; d_gene: -; CDR3aa: CASSREGSRGDTQYF; CDR3nt: TGCGCCAGCAGCAGGGAGGGTTCCAGGGGAGATACGCAGTATTTT
abundance: -; j_gene: TRBJ1-5; v_gene: TRBV28; d_gene: TRBD1; CDR3aa: CASSGQGPLNQPQHF; CDR3nt: TGTGCCAGCAGCGGACAGGGGCCCCTCAATCAGCCCCAGCATTTT
abundance: -; j_gene: TRBJ1-2; v_gene: TRBV24-1; d_gene: TRBD1; CDR3aa: CATSPPGQGRSGYTF; CDR3nt: TGTGCCACCAGTCCTCCCGGACAGGGTAGAAGCGGCTACACCTTC
abundance: -; j_gene: TRBJ2-3; v_gene: TRBV4-1; d_gene: -; CDR3aa: CASSPGPGAGTDTQYF; CDR3nt: TGCGCCAGCAGCCCCGGGCCAGGGGCCGGCACAGATACGCAGTATTTT
abundance: -; j_gene: TRBJ2-1; v_gene: TRBV5-1; d_gene: -; CDR3aa: CASSLGLYNEQFF; CDR3nt: TGCGCCAGCAGCTTGGGGCTCTACAATGAGCAGTTCTTC
abundance: -; j_gene: TRBJ2-7; v_gene: TRBV19; d_gene: TRBD1; CDR3aa: CASSISGTATYEQYF; CDR3nt: TGTGCCAGTAGTATCTCCGGGACAGCGACCTACGAGCAGTACTTC